This TCR beta chain was captured in a study of CD8 T cells in ankylosing spondylitis. Germline V gene data show CDR1 as LGHNA and CDR2 as YNFKEQ. The CDR3 is 14 amino acids. V lost 10 bases and J 4 bases, leaving 19 bases between the germline ends. Study-wide results and caveats: Within matched ankylosing spondylitis synovial fluid, disease-linked clones were reportedly significantly enriched. There were earlier reports of some motif variants in reactive arthritis synovial fluid and blood.

Regarding this clonotype: What it recognizes is unknown.

By quantitative 5'-RACE with molecular barcodes, the TCR beta libraries were made. TCRdb used MiXCR to reprocess the 5' RACE reads, holding one entry per CDR3 protein. Of 300,000 to 350,000 distinct CDR3 sequences in the sample, 20% were seen once. This rearrangement joins TRBV4-2 to TRBJ1-1; D is perhaps TRBD1 (6 bases). The TCR was taken from a female donor with ankylosing spondylitis or in good health (not recorded which). The sequencing sample was made of blood, either unsorted or a sorted T cell fraction (not recorded which). The CDR3 sequence is CAMSPGAAGTEAFF. The CDR3 DNA sequence: TGTGCCATGAGCCCAGGGGCGGCGGGCACTGAAGCTTTCTTT.